The clone carrying this T cell receptor (beta chain) was recorded a few times. Its antigen is not known. Expressed TCRB transcripts were sequenced after all isolated RNA was converted to cDNA. Only in-frame clones appear in the TCRdb table, and some are missing; sequencing was by immunoSEQ multiplex PCR. The sample shows 400,000 to 500,000 clones, approximately 15% of them seen only once. On average, the one heparinised blood draw given by each donor was approximately 120 mL. CD4+ naive, central memory, regulatory and stem cell-like memory cells were sorted via CD45RO/CCR7/CD25/CD127/CD95/CD27. V lost 3 bases, J lost 6 bases, and 16 bases lay in between. The CDR3 has 15 amino acids. From germline, CDR1 is LGHNA and CDR2 YSLEER. This sample was taken from a study of beta chain features in type 1 diabetes. Looking at the study overall: Cell yields, age and gender were similar between patients and healthy donors. Findings and limits, study-wide: In comparison with healthy donors, patients had naive, central memory and Treg TCRB repertoires that appeared more similar.

The chain couples TRBV4-3 to TRBJ2-3; possible D gene TRBD2, 5 bases. Sequencing was done on a sample of naive CD4+ T cells from blood. The receptor was isolated from a man aged 25 to 40 in good health. The CDR3 sequence is CASSHDIGVGDTQYF. The CDR3 DNA reads as TGCGCCAGCAGCCACGACATCGGGGTCGGCGATACGCAGTATTTT.